This T cell receptor beta chain came from a study of cytomegalovirus exposure and HLA in healthy donors. PCR employed 60 Vbeta and 13 Jbeta primers. Sequenced by immunoSEQ multiplex PCR; TCRdb stores in-frame clones only, minus some. The data hold 95,000 to 100,000 clones, with 76% observed a single time. Germline loops: CDR1 SEHNR, CDR2 FQNEAQ (reference sequence). This CDR3 is built from 18 residues. As for this clone: Antigen: not known. Its ends do not fully match the called genes, so a read error is possible.

Regarding the study as a whole: Researchers reportedly found TCR beta sequences accurately predicted most subjects' HLA-A and HLA-B alleles.

The chain links TRBV7-9 to TRBJ2-1; 14 nucleotides match TRBD2. The receptor was isolated from a man between 35 and 55 years old in good health and CMV-seronegative. Sample: PBMCs. CDR3 loop: CSSRPTYGLAGGTDEQFF. As DNA, the CDR3 is TGTTCCAGCAGGCCGACATACGGACTAGCGGGGGGTACTGATGAGCAGTTCTTC.